These 12 T cell receptor beta chains were all obtained from the same sample, sequenced in a study of T cells in Graves' hyperthyroidism and ophthalmopathy. Researchers took RNA transcripts and amplified the TCR beta CDR3 regions from them. Initially, a first-round RT-PCR of the TCR CDR3 employed the HTBI primer set. TCRdb re-called the multiplex PCR reads through MiXCR, storing one row per CDR3 protein. Here the sample spans approximately 200,000 distinct CDR3 sequences, about a sixth being singletons. Sequenced material: blood. The receptors were gathered from a man in his forties with Graves' hyperthyroidism.

With regard to this clonotype: Given a much more abundant clone one base away, this may be a read error. V usage is TRBV7-2 and J usage is TRBJ1-6, with TRBD1 as a possible D gene (5 bases). V lost 1 base, J lost 10 bases, and 14 bases lay in between. Germline V gene sequence: CDR1 SGHTA, CDR2 FQGNSA. The CDR3 is 15 amino acids. CDR3 nucleotides: TGTGCCAGCAGCTTAGGGGGGGAGTTCAACTCACCCCTCCACTTT. Encoded protein: CASSLGGEFNSPLHF.

This rearrangement joins TRBV6-1 to TRBJ2-7; TRBD1 matches 9 bases. CDR1 MNHNS and CDR2 SASEGT come from the germline V gene. CDR3 length equals 16 residues. V gave up 1 base and J gave up 2 bases; unmatched junction bases: 6. In nucleotides, the CDR3 is TGTGCCAGCAGTGAAGTCAGGACAGGGGCCCCCTACGAGCAGTACTTC. This encodes CASSEVRTGAPYEQYF.

This clonotype has ten or more counts. The chain combines TRBV7-2 with TRBJ2-7; D gene unclear. V lost 1 base and J 0 bases, leaving 10 bases between the germline ends. CDR1 SGHTA and CDR2 FQGNSA come from the germline V gene. This CDR3 spans 15 amino acids. As DNA, the CDR3 is TGTGCCAGCAGCTTAGGGATGGGCCGCTCCTACGAGCAGTACTTC. As protein: CASSLGMGRSYEQYF. The full variable domain, completed using reference TRBV7-2 and TRBJ2-7, is GAGVSQSPSNKVTEKGKDVELRCDPISGHTALYWYRQSLGQGLEFLIYFQGNSAPDKSGLPSDRFSAERTGGSVSTLTIQRTQQEDSAVYLCASSLGMGRSYEQYFGPGTRLTVT.

The chain uses TRBV7-8 and TRBJ1-2; D unresolved. The CDR3 sequence is 15 residues long. V lost 1 base to trimming and J lost 4 bases, with 13 bases between them. Germline CDR1 and CDR2: SGHVS and FQNEAQ. In DNA form, the CDR3 reads TGTGCCAGCAGCTTAGACCCTCCGGCAATCTATGGCTACACCTTC. Translating gives CASSLDPPAIYGYTF.

In this sample, this clonotype turned up a few times. V usage is TRBV7-9 and J usage is TRBJ2-7, with 7 bases lining up with TRBD2. The germline CDR1 and CDR2 sequences are SEHNR and FQNEAQ (reference sequence). The V segment lost 5 bases and the J segment 0 bases; nucleotides outside the gene matches: 4. The CDR3 has 14 amino acids. Here the CDR3 DNA reads TGTGCCAGCAGCCTCCGACTAGCCTCCTACGAGCAGTACTTC. As protein: CASSLRLASYEQYF. Combining the CDR3 with reference TRBV7-9 and TRBJ2-7 gives the whole variable domain DTGVSQNPRHKITKRGQNVTFRCDPISEHNRLYWYRQTLGQGPEFLTYFQNEAQLEKSRLLSDRFSAERPKGSFSTLEIQRTEQGDSAMYLCASSLRLASYEQYFGPGTRLTVT.

This clonotype was observed many times. The chain carries TRBV2 and TRBJ2-1, with D perhaps matching TRBD2 (7 bases). The germline CDR1 and CDR2 sequences are SNHLY and FYNNEI. The CDR3 sequence is 12 residues long. The V and J ends lost 8 bases and 10 bases respectively, with 15 bases between them. CDR3 sequence reads: CASAVGGREQFF. CDR3 nucleotides: TGTGCCAGCGCGGTGGGGGGGCGGGAGCAGTTCTTC. The full variable domain, its missing parts supplied by reference TRBV2 and TRBJ2-1, is EPEVTQTPSHQVTQMGQEVILRCVPISNHLYFYWYRQILGQKVEFLVSFYNNEISEKSEIFDDQFSVERPDGSNFTLKIRSTKLEDSAMYFCASAVGGREQFFGPGTRLTVL.

This chain connects TRBV15 to TRBJ1-6; 7 bases align to TRBD1. V dropped 0 bases and J dropped 11; count of bases not matched to a gene: 7. This CDR3 spans 15 amino acids. Germline lookup yields CDR1 LNHNV and CDR2 YYDKDF (reference sequence). CDR3 sequence reads: CATSRDLDRSAPLHF. The CDR3 nucleotides read TGTGCCACCAGCAGAGATTTGGACAGGAGCGCACCCCTCCACTTT.

This clonotype occurred many times. V gene TRBV12-3 or TRBV12-4 combines with J gene TRBJ1-2; 8 nucleotides agree with TRBD1. The CDR3 is made up of 18 amino acids. V gave up 6 bases and J gave up 4 bases; unmatched junction bases: 19. The CDR3 loop reads CASRTGLGQGASSYGYTF. The CDR3 region has the DNA TGTGCCAGCAGAACAGGTCTTGGGCAGGGGGCCTCGTCCTATGGCTACACCTTC.

This clonotype showed up just a few times. Just one base apart from a much larger clone, this may be a read error. The rearrangement uses TRBV30 and TRBJ1-1; no definite D call. This CDR3 is built from 12 residues. CDR1 and CDR2 (germline): GTSNPN, SVGIG (reference sequence). The CDR3 DNA sequence: TGTGCCCGGAGACGAGGGAGCACTGAAGCTTTCTTT. Its translation is CARRRGSTEAFF.

This clonotype was recorded at least ten times. The V gene is TRBV10-3, the J gene TRBJ1-6; D gene unclear. The CDR3 extends over 15 amino acids. Germline CDR1 reads ENHRY; CDR2 reads SYGVKD. Trimming pared 5 bases from V and 9 bases from J, leaving 17 bases between. CDR3 amino acids: CAISSGFRIGSPLHF. As DNA, the CDR3 is TGTGCCATCAGTTCTGGGTTTAGAATTGGTTCACCCCTCCACTTT.

This clonotype was seen ten or more times. The rearrangement joins TRBV2 to TRBJ2-5; no clear D gene. The ends were cut back, 4 bases at V and 1 base at J, with 10 bases in the middle. Germline V CDR1 and CDR2: SNHLY, FYNNEI. The CDR3 covers 14 residues. The CDR3 sequence is CASSGSNSQETQYF. CDR3 DNA: TGTGCCAGCAGTGGGAGCAACAGCCAAGAGACCCAGTACTTC.

The chain links TRBV5-5 to TRBJ2-5; D perhaps matches TRBD1 (5 bases). The V gene's germline CDR1 is SGHKS and CDR2 YYEKEE (reference sequence). V was trimmed by 4 bases and J by 5 bases, leaving 15 bases between them. The CDR3 consists of 14 residues. CDR3 residues: CASSRRGALETQYF. CDR3 DNA sequence: TGTGCCAGCAGCCGCCGTGGGGCCTTGGAGACCCAGTACTTC.